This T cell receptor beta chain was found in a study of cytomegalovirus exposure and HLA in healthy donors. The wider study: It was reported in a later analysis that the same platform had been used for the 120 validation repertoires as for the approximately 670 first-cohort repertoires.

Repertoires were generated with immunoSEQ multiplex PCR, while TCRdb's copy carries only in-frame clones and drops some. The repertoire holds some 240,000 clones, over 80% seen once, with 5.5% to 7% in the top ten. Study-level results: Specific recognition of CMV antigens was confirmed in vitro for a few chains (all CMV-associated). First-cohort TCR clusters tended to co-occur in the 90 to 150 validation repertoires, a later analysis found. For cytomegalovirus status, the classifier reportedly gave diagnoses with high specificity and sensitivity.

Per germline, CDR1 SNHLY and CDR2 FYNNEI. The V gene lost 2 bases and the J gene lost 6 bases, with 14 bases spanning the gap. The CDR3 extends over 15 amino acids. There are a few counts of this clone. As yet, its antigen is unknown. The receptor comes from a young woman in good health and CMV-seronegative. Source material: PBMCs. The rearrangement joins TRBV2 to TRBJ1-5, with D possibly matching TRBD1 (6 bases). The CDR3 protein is CASSEWQGSRQPQHF. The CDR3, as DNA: TGTGCCAGCAGTGAATGGCAGGGGTCCCGTCAGCCCCAGCATTTT.